This TCR beta chain was captured by sequencing in a study of CD8+CD57+ T cells in acquired aplastic anemia. The germline V and J ends were trimmed by 0 bases and 7 bases, with 13 bases remaining between them. The V gene's germline CDR1 is DFQATT and CDR2 SNEGSKA (reference sequence). The CDR3 sequence is 14 residues long. Genomic DNA templated the TCR beta VDJ and CDR3 profiling. TCRdb reprocessed the reads with MiXCR, giving one entry per CDR3 protein. The sample shows hundreds of thousands of distinct CDR3 sequences, 55% to 70% of them seen only once. The sample taken for sequencing was sorted CD4+, CD8+, or CD8+CD57+ T cells (not recorded which) from PBMCs. The sequence came from a human donor in good health, serving as a control. This rearrangement joins TRBV20-1 to TRBJ1-5; D possibly corresponds to TRBD1 (6 bases). CDR3 residues: CSAREGHYRQPQHF. The CDR3 bases are TGCAGTGCTAGAGAGGGACATTACAGGCAGCCCCAGCATTTT.